A single sample gave rise to the 32 T cell receptor beta chains below, sequenced in a study of identical twins. TCRdb re-called the 5' RACE reads through MiXCR, storing one row per CDR3 protein. Among 420,000 or so distinct CDR3 sequences, around 18% were seen once, and the ten largest hold approximately 12%. Input material: naive T cells sorted from blood. These receptors originate from a man aged 50 or older in good health.

This chain connects TRBV5-1 to TRBJ1-1, with D uncertain. This CDR3 region has 14 residues. Germline V gives CDR1 SGHRS, CDR2 YFSETQ. Trimming took 0 bases from V and 1 from J, leaving 7 bases between them. The CDR3 region is CASSLAIKNTEAFF. CDR3 nucleotides: TGCGCCAGCAGCTTGGCCATTAAGAACACTGAAGCTTTCTTT. The whole variable domain, remainder taken from reference TRBV5-1 and TRBJ1-1, is KAGVTQTPRYLIKTRGQQVTLSCSPISGHRSVSWYQQTPGQGLQFLFEYFSETQRNKGNFPGRFSGRQFSNSRSEMNVSTLELGDSALYLCASSLAIKNTEAFFGQGTRLTVV.

This clonotype was counted ten times or more. This chain links TRBV3-1 with TRBJ2-7; TRBD1 matches at 10 bases. In germline, CDR1 is LGHDT, CDR2 YNNKEL (reference sequence). This CDR3 is built from 14 residues. The junction had 10 bases not matched to a gene; V was cut back by 4 bases and J by 10 bases. The CDR3 is CASSLPGQGIEQYF. In DNA, the CDR3 is TGTGCCAGCAGCCTGCCGGGACAGGGGATAGAACAGTACTTC.

In nucleotides, the CDR3 is TGTGCCAGCAGTAAGGGACGGTTACAAGAGACCCAGTACTTC. This translates into CASSKGRLQETQYF. The chain joins TRBV12-3 or TRBV12-4 to TRBJ2-5; the D gene could be TRBD1 or TRBD2 (5 bases each). CDR3 size: 14 residues. The V end lost 5 bases, the J end lost 2 bases, and 12 bases lay between the germline ends.

The V and J genes are TRBV6-2 or TRBV6-3 and TRBJ2-1; possibly TRBD2 for D (6 bases). In germline, CDR1 is MNHEY, CDR2 SVGEGT. Trimming took off 2 bases at V and 2 bases at J, with 10 bases between the two ends. CDR3 length equals 15 residues. CDR3 bases: TGTGCCAGCAGTTACCTTTCGGGAGCCTACAATGAGCAGTTCTTC. Its protein is CASSYLSGAYNEQFF.

This clonotype was observed many times. The rearrangement links TRBV6-2 or TRBV6-3 to TRBJ2-2, with 9 nucleotides matching TRBD1. The CDR3 covers 15 residues. Unmatched junction bases numbered 5, after V lost 5 bases and J lost 4 bases. The V gene's germline CDR1 is MNHEY and CDR2 SVGEGT. CDR3 in DNA: TGTGCCAGCAGTCCACCGGGACAGGGCACCGGGGAGCTGTTTTTT. As protein: CASSPPGQGTGELFF.

The chain employs TRBV25-1 and TRBJ2-1; 10 positions match TRBD2. CDR1 MGHDK and CDR2 SYGVNS come from the germline V gene. V was clipped by 3 bases and J by 10 bases; unmatched bases: 3. The CDR3 loop spans 13 amino acids. CDR3 loop: CASSDGLAEEQFF. In DNA form, the CDR3 reads TGTGCCAGCAGTGACGGACTAGCGGAGGAGCAGTTCTTC.

The chain links TRBV7-2 to TRBJ2-7, with 7 positions matching TRBD1. The CDR3 is 13 amino acids. With V trimmed by 5 bases and J by 5 bases, 6 bases remained unmatched. Germline CDR1 reads SGHTA; CDR2 reads FQGNSA. CDR3 bases: TGTGCCAGCAGCCCAACAGGGGTCCACGAGCAGTACTTC. Protein product: CASSPTGVHEQYF.

This clonotype showed up many times. The chain uses TRBV12-3 or TRBV12-4 and TRBJ2-7, with D unclear. Trimming cost V 6 bases and J 2 bases, with 11 bases left between them. The CDR3 loop spans 13 amino acids. DNA for the CDR3: TGTGCCAGCAGCCAGGACGGAGCCTACGAGCAGTACTTC. Amino acids: CASSQDGAYEQYF.

This clonotype has a handful of counts. V and J are TRBV7-2 and TRBJ2-3; 12 positions match TRBD2. There are 16 residues in the CDR3. Looked up from germline, CDR1 is SGHTA and CDR2 is FQGNSA. The V segment lost 0 bases and the J segment 5 bases; nucleotides outside the gene matches: 3. The CDR3 DNA sequence: TGTGCCAGCAGCTTAGCGCTAGCGGGAGGGGTAGATACGCAGTATTTT. Its protein product is CASSLALAGGVDTQYF.

This chain joins TRBV11-2 and TRBJ2-1; 13 bases map to TRBD2. The CDR3 is made up of 18 amino acids. Germline CDR1 SGHAT, CDR2 FQNNGV. V was pared by 5 bases and J by 7 bases, with 14 bases of the junction left unmatched. This chain's CDR3 is CASSPGTSGIPGRNEQFF. Written as DNA, the CDR3 is TGTGCCAGCAGCCCCGGGACTAGCGGGATTCCGGGGAGGAATGAGCAGTTCTTC.

This clonotype was seen more than once but under ten times. The rearrangement joins TRBV6-1 to TRBJ2-2; 11 nucleotides match TRBD2. The germline CDR1 and CDR2 sequences are MNHNS and SASEGT. The CDR3 has 15 amino acids. Trimming at V came to 7 bases and at J to 2 bases, leaving 3 bases not matched to a gene. The CDR3 protein is CASTGTSGNTGELFF. CDR3 bases: TGTGCCAGCACCGGGACTAGCGGCAACACCGGGGAGCTGTTTTTT.

The gene calls are TRBV5-5 and TRBJ2-3; D remains unclear. CDR1 and CDR2 (germline): SGHKS, YYEKEE (reference sequence). V shed 0 bases and J shed 6 bases, with 8 bases lying between them. The CDR3 totals 13 residues. CDR3 residues: CASSLAGFDTQYF. CDR3 bases: TGTGCCAGCAGCTTGGCCGGGTTCGATACGCAGTATTTT.

This clonotype was seen repeatedly, ten times or more. This chain links TRBV5-6 with TRBJ2-7; 7 bases map to TRBD1. J lost 5 bases, V lost 4 bases, and 9 bases had no gene match. CDR3 size: 14 residues. Germline V gene lookup returns CDR1 SGHDT and CDR2 YYEEEE. The CDR3 reads CASSPLGQPDEQYF. CDR3 nucleotides: TGTGCCAGCAGCCCTTTGGGACAGCCTGACGAGCAGTACTTC. The full variable domain, rest sourced from reference TRBV5-6 and TRBJ2-7, is DAGVTQSPTHLIKTRGQQVTLRCSPKSGHDTVSWYQQALGQGPQFIFQYYEEEERQRGNFPDRFSGHQFPNYSSELNVNALLLGDSALYLCASSPLGQPDEQYFGPGTRLTVT.

The chain uses TRBV7-9 and TRBJ2-5, with 8 bases that match TRBD1. The CDR3 is made up of 15 amino acids. The ends lost 4 bases at V and 1 base at J; junction bases unmatched: 5. CDR1 is SEHNR and CDR2 is FQNEAQ in the germline V gene (reference sequence). CDR3 sequence: CASSSRTGLQETQYF. CDR3 nucleotides: TGTGCCAGCAGCTCCCGGACAGGGCTCCAAGAGACCCAGTACTTC. Full variable domain (rest looked up from reference TRBV7-9 and TRBJ2-5): DTGVSQNPRHKITKRGQNVTFRCDPISEHNRLYWYRQTLGQGPEFLTYFQNEAQLEKSRLLSDRFSAERPKGSFSTLEIQRTEQGDSAMYLCASSSRTGLQETQYFGPGTRLLVL.

This chain connects TRBV7-9 to TRBJ2-1; tentative D call: TRBD1 (6 bases). Germline V gene lookup returns CDR1 SEHNR and CDR2 FQNEAQ (reference sequence). Deletions cut 0 bases from V and 6 bases from J, with 18 bases between. This CDR3 region has 17 residues. This chain's CDR3 is CASSLARGIDPGNEQFF. In DNA form, the CDR3 reads TGTGCCAGCAGCTTAGCCAGGGGAATTGATCCTGGCAATGAGCAGTTCTTC.

This clonotype came up a few times. V gene TRBV7-2 combines with J gene TRBJ2-7, with D possibly TRBD2 on 5 matching bases. The germline V and J ends were trimmed by 5 bases and 0 bases, with 14 bases remaining between them. Per the germline V gene, CDR1 is SGHTA and CDR2 is FQGNSA. This CDR3 has 15 amino acids. This chain's CDR3 is CASSGGERFSYEQYF. CDR3 bases: TGTGCCAGCAGCGGAGGAGAGAGGTTCTCCTACGAGCAGTACTTC.

A few counts support this clonotype. This chain joins TRBV10-3 and TRBJ1-5; D is undetermined. Germline V CDR1 and CDR2: ENHRY, SYGVKD. Trimming cost V 4 bases and J 1 base, with 11 bases left between them. The CDR3 is 15 amino acids. CDR3 coding DNA: TGTGCCATCAGTGTCGAGGGCGGAAGCAATCAGCCCCAGCATTTT. Its translation is CAISVEGGSNQPQHF.

Here the CDR3 reads CASSQDYVRRGDEQFF. The CDR3 DNA is TGCGCCAGCAGCCAAGATTATGTCAGAAGGGGGGATGAGCAGTTCTTC. The V call is TRBV4-3, the J call TRBJ2-1; TRBD1 or TRBD2 may be the D gene (6 bases each). The length of the CDR3 is 16 residues. Germline lookup yields CDR1 LGHNA and CDR2 YSLEER. Trimming took 0 bases from V and 8 from J, leaving 17 bases between them.

A few counts support this clonotype. This sequence joins TRBV21-1 and TRBJ2-1; the DNA was not used to check the table's D call, TRBD2. TRBV21-1 is a pseudogene segment. The CDR3 covers 14 residues. CDR3 sequence: CASSTAGGYNEQFF. CDR3 sequence (DNA): TGTGCCAGCAGCACGGCGGGAGGCTACAATGAGCAGTTCTTC.

This clonotype was picked up many times. The chain couples TRBV11-2 to TRBJ2-2; unclear D gene. The germline gives CDR1 SGHAT, CDR2 FQNNGV. The germline V and J ends were trimmed by 1 base and 6 bases, with 15 bases remaining between them. There are 16 residues in the CDR3. DNA of the CDR3: TGTGCCAGCAGCTTAGGGGCGCGAAGGGATGCCGGGGAGCTGTTTTTT. Its protein is CASSLGARRDAGELFF.

This clonotype was counted ten times or more. The gene calls are TRBV29-1 and TRBJ2-7, with 9 nucleotides matching TRBD1. V was clipped by 6 bases and J by 3 bases; unmatched bases: 6. The CDR3 runs to 13 residues. Germline CDR1 reads SQVTM; CDR2 reads ANQGSEA. The CDR3 loop reads CSVAGTGHYEQYF. The CDR3 DNA follows: TGCAGCGTAGCCGGGACAGGGCACTACGAGCAGTACTTC.

This clonotype was observed a handful of times. The rearrangement uses TRBV6-2 or TRBV6-3 and TRBJ2-7; 12 bases align to TRBD2. With 7 bases clipped from V and 4 bases from J, the junction kept 5 bases outside the gene matches. Looked up from germline, CDR1 is MNHEY and CDR2 is SVGEGT. CDR3 length: 14 amino acids. This chain's CDR3 is CASTMTSGRYEQYF. CDR3 DNA: TGTGCCAGCACAATGACTAGCGGGAGATACGAGCAGTACTTC.

The chain's CDR3 is CASRPGTLSTGELFF. CDR3 DNA: TGCGCCAGCAGACCTGGGACACTTTCCACCGGGGAGCTGTTTTTT. V usage is TRBV4-3 and J usage is TRBJ2-2, with D possibly being TRBD1 (6 bases). This CDR3 has 15 amino acids. V was clipped by 6 bases and J by 4 bases, with 15 bases between them. The V gene's germline CDR1 is LGHNA and CDR2 YSLEER.

This clonotype came up many times. The CDR3 loop is CASSSSGSQETQYF. The CDR3 bases are TGTGCCAGCAGTTCCAGCGGGAGCCAAGAGACCCAGTACTTC. J is TRBJ2-5 and V is TRBV6-5; 8 bases map to TRBD2. This CDR3 is built from 14 residues. V trimming: 4 bases; J trimming: 1 base; junction bases outside the gene matches: 2. The germline CDR1 and CDR2 sequences are MNHEY and SVGAGI.

The rearrangement joins TRBV5-5 to TRBJ2-5; D gene uncertain. This CDR3 is 13 amino acids long. Trimming left V 6 bases short and J 1 base short, with 10 bases between. Germline CDR1 reads SGHKS; CDR2 reads YYEKEE (reference sequence). The CDR3 loop reads CASTLGSQETQYF. Written as DNA, the CDR3 is TGTGCCAGCACCCTGGGCAGCCAAGAGACCCAGTACTTC. Full variable domain (missing parts from reference TRBV5-5 and TRBJ2-5): DAGVTQSPTHLIKTRGQQVTLRCSPISGHKSVSWYQQVLGQGPQFIFQYYEKEERGRGNFPDRFSARQFPNYSSELNVNALLLGDSALYLCASTLGSQETQYFGPGTRLLVL.

This clonotype was counted only a few times. V is TRBV12-3 or TRBV12-4 and J is TRBJ2-3, with 7 bases fitting TRBD2. The CDR3 is 12 residues long. The V and J ends lost 5 bases and 8 bases, in that order; junction bases with no gene match: 4. This CDR3 reads CASSLQRGTQYF. The DNA for the CDR3 is TGTGCCAGCAGTCTGCAGCGGGGTACGCAGTATTTT.

This clonotype was recorded a few times. The chain links TRBV2 to TRBJ2-3; D not resolved. The CDR3 spans 10 residues. CDR1 is SNHLY and CDR2 is FYNNEI in the germline V gene. V was trimmed by 4 bases and J by 8 bases, leaving 4 bases between them. The CDR3: CASSGGTQYF. The CDR3 region has the DNA TGTGCCAGCAGTGGGGGTACGCAGTATTTT.

V is TRBV9 and J is TRBJ2-2, with D tentatively TRBD2 (6 bases). Germline V gives CDR1 SGDLS, CDR2 YYNGEE. V was trimmed by 3 bases and J by 6 bases, leaving 15 bases between them. CDR3 length equals 15 residues. In DNA form, the CDR3 reads TGTGCCAGCAGCGAATACCTACGGGAGTCCGGGGAGCTGTTTTTT. Its protein product is CASSEYLRESGELFF.

The genes are TRBV5-1 and TRBJ2-7; D possibly corresponds to TRBD1 (6 bases). The CDR3 loop spans 13 amino acids. The V gene lost 0 bases and the J gene lost 5 bases, with 9 bases spanning the gap. In germline, CDR1 is SGHRS, CDR2 YFSETQ. The CDR3 here is CASSLVQGNEQYF. DNA for the CDR3: TGCGCCAGCAGCTTGGTTCAGGGGAACGAGCAGTACTTC. Supplemented by reference TRBV5-1 and TRBJ2-7, the full variable domain reads KAGVTQTPRYLIKTRGQQVTLSCSPISGHRSVSWYQQTPGQGLQFLFEYFSETQRNKGNFPGRFSGRQFSNSRSEMNVSTLELGDSALYLCASSLVQGNEQYFGPGTRLTVT.

This clonotype was counted only a few times. The chain uses TRBV20-1 and TRBJ2-5, with TRBD2 identical over 16 bases. Trimming at V came to 1 base and at J to 4 bases, leaving 12 bases not matched to a gene. The CDR3 extends over 19 amino acids. Germline lookup yields CDR1 DFQATT and CDR2 SNEGSKA (reference sequence). The CDR3 DNA is TGCAGTGCTAGAGTAACGATAGGGACTAGCGGGAGGGCCGCAGAGACCCAGTACTTC. Protein sequence: CSARVTIGTSGRAAETQYF.

The chain uses TRBV7-2 and TRBJ2-7, with D unclear. This CDR3 comprises 15 residues. Deletions cut 5 bases from V and 2 bases from J, with 16 bases between. Looked up from germline, CDR1 is SGHTA and CDR2 is FQGNSA. The CDR3 DNA reads as TGTGCCAGCAGCCCTTACCGACTGGGAACCTACGAGCAGTACTTC. Translating gives CASSPYRLGTYEQYF.

The chain joins TRBV6-2 or TRBV6-3 to TRBJ1-1; 7 nucleotides line up with TRBD1. This CDR3 has 18 amino acids. Germline CDR1 is MNHEY and CDR2 is SVGEGT. With 5 bases clipped from V and 3 bases from J, the junction kept 18 bases outside the gene matches. CDR3: CASSLFSGGRSKDTEAFF. CDR3 nucleotide sequence: TGTGCCAGCAGTCTTTTCTCAGGGGGACGGAGTAAGGACACTGAAGCTTTCTTT.